The 8 T cell receptor beta chains in this list originate from one sample, sequenced in a study of T cell responses to AZD1222 COVID-19 vaccine. Assay: immunoSEQ multiplex PCR; the TCRdb copy retains only in-frame clones and omits some. The data show tens of thousands of clones, about 88% seen once. Sequences were derived from peripheral blood, sampled on day 0 of AZD1222 vaccination. The receptors were sampled from an adult in good health.

This chain connects TRBV4-2 to TRBJ1-4, with D possibly matching TRBD1 (5 bases). Trimming removed 1 base from V and 6 bases from J, with 21 bases in between. The CDR3 is made up of 18 amino acids. The germline CDR1 and CDR2 sequences are LGHNA and YNFKEQ. The CDR3 loop reads CASSQASGGIGVDEKLFF. The CDR3 coding sequence is TGTGCCAGCAGCCAAGCATCTGGCGGGATAGGGGTGGATGAAAAACTGTTTTTT.

The gene calls are TRBV28 and TRBJ2-1; 10 nucleotides agree with TRBD1. This CDR3 contains 14 residues. V gave up 2 bases and J gave up 10 bases; unmatched junction bases: 5. In germline, CDR1 is MDHEN, CDR2 SYDVKM. CDR3 sequence: CASSLRQGAEEQFF. The DNA of the CDR3 is TGTGCCAGCAGTTTAAGACAGGGGGCAGAGGAGCAGTTCTTC.

V gene TRBV6-5 combines with J gene TRBJ2-1; a weak D match, TRBD2 (6 bases). This CDR3 has 14 residues. Per the germline V gene, CDR1 is MNHEY and CDR2 is SVGAGI. Trimming removed 1 base at V and 9 bases at J, with 13 bases between. CDR3 loop: CASSYWGTEGEQFF. DNA for the CDR3: TGTGCCAGCAGTTACTGGGGGACGGAGGGTGAGCAGTTCTTC.

The genes are TRBV12-3 or TRBV12-4 and TRBJ1-2, with D possibly TRBD1 on 5 matching bases. V was shortened by 6 bases and J by 4 bases, with 12 bases between the two germline ends. The CDR3 is made up of 13 amino acids. The CDR3 nucleotides are TGTGCCAGCAGCAACGGGGGAAGCTATGGCTACACCTTC. Amino acid sequence: CASSNGGSYGYTF.

This clone is deemed medium-sized (0.01 to 0.1%). Other DNA sequences in the same sample also yield this CDR3. J is TRBJ1-5 and V is TRBV29-1; D not resolved. Trimming removed 5 bases from V and 4 bases from J, with 9 bases in between. This CDR3 has 12 residues. The V gene's germline CDR1 is SQVTM and CDR2 ANQGSEA. The CDR3 DNA follows: TGCAGCGTTCTCGTGGGGAATCAGCCCCAGCATTTT. Amino acids: CSVLVGNQPQHF.

V gene TRBV7-9 combines with J gene TRBJ1-5; D remains unclear. V was trimmed by 1 base and J by 2 bases, leaving 6 bases between them. Germline V gives CDR1 SEHNR, CDR2 FQNEAQ (reference sequence). There are 14 residues in the CDR3. In nucleotides, the CDR3 is TGTGCCAGCAGCTTAGGCTGGGGCAATCAGCCCCAGCATTTT. Translated: CASSLGWGNQPQHF. The full variable domain, completed using reference TRBV7-9 and TRBJ1-5, is DTGVSQNPRHKITKRGQNVTFRCDPISEHNRLYWYRQTLGQGPEFLTYFQNEAQLEKSRLLSDRFSAERPKGSFSTLEIQRTEQGDSAMYLCASSLGWGNQPQHFGDGTRLSIL.

CDR3 nucleotides: TGCGCCAGCAGCCTCGGGACTAGCGGGGGGGGTCGGGAGCAGTTCTTC. Translating gives CASSLGTSGGGREQFF. The chain is built from TRBV4-3 and TRBJ2-1, with 16 bases aligning to TRBD2. The germline V gene has CDR1 LGHNA and CDR2 YSLEER. The CDR3 has 16 residues. The V segment lost 4 bases and the J segment 10 bases; nucleotides outside the gene matches: 7.

The chain has TRBV9 and TRBJ2-7, with TRBD1 matching over 10 bases. From germline, CDR1 is SGDLS and CDR2 YYNGEE. V shed 3 bases and J 4 bases; nucleotides not matched to a gene: 10. The CDR3 consists of 16 residues. CDR3: CASSAGMTGGQYEQYF. As DNA, the CDR3 is TGTGCCAGCAGCGCCGGTATGACAGGGGGCCAGTACGAGCAGTACTTC. The full variable domain, completed using reference TRBV9 and TRBJ2-7, is DSGVTQTPKHLITATGQRVTLRCSPRSGDLSVYWYQQSLDQGLQFLIQYYNGEERAKGNILERFSAQQFPDLHSELNLSSLELGDSALYFCASSAGMTGGQYEQYFGPGTRLTVT.